The 19 T cell receptor beta chains below were found in one sample sequenced in a study of cytomegalovirus exposure and HLA in healthy donors. PCR used 60 Vbeta primers and 13 Jbeta primers. Clones were read by immunoSEQ multiplex PCR, and TCRdb kept only the in-frame ones, dropping some. Of 130,000 or so clones listed, around 9% are singletons. Sequenced input: PBMCs. All receptors come from a man in his forties or fifties in good health and CMV-seronegative.

This clone was observed a few times. This rearrangement joins TRBV19 to TRBJ1-5; 8 bases match TRBD1. The germline CDR1 and CDR2 sequences are LNHDA and SQIVND (reference sequence). The CDR3 contains 13 residues. The junction had 2 bases not matched to a gene; V was cut back by 6 bases and J by 4 bases. The CDR3: CASRQGANQPQHF. Here the CDR3 DNA reads TGTGCCAGTAGGCAGGGGGCGAATCAGCCCCAGCATTTT.

V and J are TRBV19 and TRBJ1-5; TRBD1 might be the D (5 bases). Trimming shortened V by 1 base and J by 2 bases, and 6 bases separated the two germline ends. Germline V gene sequence: CDR1 LNHDA, CDR2 SQIVND (reference sequence). The CDR3 extends over 14 amino acids. CDR3 residues: CASSIATGNQPQHF. The CDR3 nucleotides read TGTGCCAGTAGTATAGCGACAGGCAATCAGCCCCAGCATTTT. Using reference TRBV19 and TRBJ1-5 for the parts outside the CDR3, the full variable domain is DGGITQSPKYLFRKEGQNVTLSCEQNLNHDAMYWYRQDPGQGLRLIYYSQIVNDFQKGDIAEGYSVSREKKESFPLTVTSAQKNPTAFYLCASSIATGNQPQHFGDGTRLSIL.

This clone was detected a few times. J is TRBJ1-6 and V is TRBV11-2; maybe TRBD1 (6 bases). This CDR3 is 13 amino acids long. Germline V CDR1 and CDR2: SGHAT, FQNNGV. V was cut by 5 bases and J by 7 bases, with 9 bases left in between. The CDR3 protein is CASSPDRNSPLHF. DNA for the CDR3: TGTGCCAGCAGCCCGGACAGAAATTCACCCCTCCACTTT.

This clone was recorded a few times. This chain connects TRBV29-1 to TRBJ2-1; TRBD1 matches at 9 bases. The CDR3 spans 15 residues. V gave up 0 bases and J gave up 6 bases; unmatched junction bases: 6. Per germline, CDR1 SQVTM and CDR2 ANQGSEA. CDR3 protein: CSVEDLPDRGNEQFF. CDR3 bases: TGCAGCGTTGAAGATCTTCCGGACAGGGGCAATGAGCAGTTCTTC.

The chain is built from TRBV5-8 and TRBJ2-2, with D possibly matching TRBD2 (5 bases). The V end was cut by 4 bases, the J end by 1 base, with 20 bases between. Germline V gene data show CDR1 as SGHTS and CDR2 as YDEGEE. This CDR3 contains 18 residues. CDR3 sequence (DNA): TGTGCCAGCAGCAGGGTCCGGGGTTGGACTGGGAACACCGGGGAGCTGTTTTTT. Protein product: CASSRVRGWTGNTGELFF.

The genes are TRBV28 and TRBJ2-1, with 16 bases matching TRBD2. The ends lost 7 bases at V and 8 bases at J; junction bases unmatched: 5. Germline V lookup: CDR1 MDHEN, CDR2 SYDVKM. The CDR3 consists of 15 residues. Here the CDR3 reads CASNQGLAGGDEQFF. The CDR3 coding sequence is TGTGCCAGCAACCAGGGACTAGCGGGGGGGGATGAGCAGTTCTTC. Using reference TRBV28 and TRBJ2-1 for the parts outside the CDR3, the full variable domain is DVKVTQSSRYLVKRTGEKVFLECVQDMDHENMFWYRQDPGLGLRLIYFSYDVKMKEKGDIPEGYSVSREKKERFSLILESASTNQTSMYLCASNQGLAGGDEQFFGPGTRLTVL.

The rearrangement uses TRBV7-9 and TRBJ1-3; D call uncertain. Germline lookup yields CDR1 SEHNR and CDR2 FQNEAQ (reference sequence). This CDR3 spans 10 amino acids. V was pared by 6 bases and J by 6 bases, with 3 bases between. In nucleotides, the CDR3 is TGTGCCAGCAGTCAAAACACCATATATTTT. It is translated as CASSQNTIYF.

This clone was counted only a few times. CDR3 sequence reads: CARSSGDPTSEQYF. The CDR3 bases are TGTGCCAGAAGCAGCGGTGACCCTACTTCCGAGCAGTACTTC. This chain connects TRBV7-2 to TRBJ2-7; D might be TRBD2 (5 bases). V lost 9 bases and J lost 6, with 21 bases in between. CDR1 SGHTA and CDR2 FQGNSA come from the germline V gene. CDR3 size: 14 residues. Looking up the rest from reference TRBV7-2 and TRBJ2-7 gives the full variable domain: GAGVSQSPSNKVTEKGKDVELRCDPISGHTALYWYRQSLGQGLEFLIYFQGNSAPDKSGLPSDRFSAERTGGSVSTLTIQRTQQEDSAVYLCARSSGDPTSEQYFGPGTRLTVT.

This clone was seen only a few times. The rearrangement joins TRBV7-2 to TRBJ1-5, with a weak D call TRBD1 (5 bases). Trimming removed 5 bases at V and 2 bases at J, with 10 bases between. There are 14 residues in the CDR3. The germline gives CDR1 SGHTA, CDR2 FQGNSA. CDR3 in DNA: TGTGCCAGCAGCCCGGGACTTGGCAATCAGCCCCAGCATTTT. Amino acid sequence: CASSPGLGNQPQHF. Looking up the rest from reference TRBV7-2 and TRBJ1-5 gives the full variable domain: GAGVSQSPSNKVTEKGKDVELRCDPISGHTALYWYRQSLGQGLEFLIYFQGNSAPDKSGLPSDRFSAERTGGSVSTLTIQRTQQEDSAVYLCASSPGLGNQPQHFGDGTRLSIL.

V gene TRBV5-8 combines with J gene TRBJ2-7; tentatively, D is TRBD1 (6 bases). Germline values: CDR1 SGHTS, CDR2 YDEGEE. The CDR3 is 13 residues long. Trimming left V 2 bases short and J 5 bases short, with 11 bases between. CDR3 protein: CASSLGDTHEQYF. CDR3 coding DNA: TGTGCCAGCAGCTTAGGGGACACACACGAGCAGTACTTC.

This clone has just a few counts. The J gene is TRBJ1-6, the V gene TRBV4-2; unclear D gene. Trimming took 0 bases from V and 10 from J, leaving 10 bases between them. CDR3 size: 14 residues. From germline, CDR1 is LGHNA and CDR2 YNFKEQ. In nucleotides, the CDR3 is TGTGCCAGCAGCCAAGATCGAGGAGCCTCACCCCTCCACTTT. Encoded protein: CASSQDRGASPLHF.

This chain connects TRBV25-1 to TRBJ2-5; 8 positions agree with TRBD2. This CDR3 contains 15 residues. Looked up from germline, CDR1 is MGHDK and CDR2 is SYGVNS. J gave up 5 bases and V 0 bases, and 5 bases lay outside the gene matches. The CDR3 here is CASSEYGGAWETQYF. CDR3 nucleotides: TGTGCCAGCAGTGAATACGGGGGGGCCTGGGAGACCCAGTACTTC.

The table lists this clone with a few counts. The gene calls are TRBV18 and TRBJ2-3; no clear D. Germline CDR1 KGHSH, CDR2 LQKENI. This CDR3 is 14 amino acids long. Trimming took 3 bases from V and 4 from J, leaving 11 bases between them. The CDR3 coding sequence is TGTGCCAGCTCACCTTCTGCCCAGGCAGATACGCAGTATTTT. Translated, it gives CASSPSAQADTQYF. The variable domain in full, completed from reference TRBV18 and TRBJ2-3, reads NAGVMQNPRHLVRRRGQEARLRCSPMKGHSHVYWYRQLPEEGLKFMVYLQKENIIDESGMPKERFSAEFPKEGPSILRIQQVVRGDSAAYFCASSPSAQADTQYFGPGTRLTVL.

This clone was observed a few times. This sequence joins TRBV2 and TRBJ2-7, with D hard to call. CDR3 length: 11 residues. Germline V CDR1 and CDR2: SNHLY, FYNNEI. Trimming removed 4 bases at V and 4 bases at J, with 5 bases between. As DNA, the CDR3 is TGTGCCAGCAGTGTTGAGTACGAGCAGTACTTC. It yields the protein CASSVEYEQYF.

In this sample, this clone turned up a few times. J is TRBJ1-2 and V is TRBV9; 10 positions match TRBD1. The CDR3 length is 15 residues. CDR1 SGDLS and CDR2 YYNGEE come from the germline V gene. J gave up 7 bases and V 2 bases, and 8 bases lay outside the gene matches. In nucleotides, the CDR3 is TGTGCCAGCAGCGTGTACAGGGACAGGGGTTCTGGCTACACCTTC. It yields the protein CASSVYRDRGSGYTF.

The chain joins TRBV19 to TRBJ2-2; TRBD1 agrees at 8 bases. Germline assignment: CDR1 LNHDA and CDR2 SQIVND (reference sequence). Losses at the gene ends were 3 bases for V and 5 bases for J; bases not matched to a gene: 5. There are 15 residues in the CDR3. The CDR3 DNA follows: TGTGCCAGTAGTATTCCGACAGGGGCGACCGGGGAGCTGTTTTTT. It encodes CASSIPTGATGELFF.

The chain recombines TRBV7-8 with TRBJ1-1; D is perhaps TRBD1 (5 bases). The V gene's germline CDR1 is SGHVS and CDR2 FQNEAQ. V was shortened by 8 bases and J by 4 bases, with 8 bases between the two germline ends. The CDR3 is 11 residues long. CDR3 in amino acids: CASQGGTEAFF. The CDR3, as DNA: TGTGCCAGCCAGGGAGGCACTGAAGCTTTCTTT.

CDR3 amino acids: CASSQGWGGAPRNYGYTF. The CDR3 DNA is TGTGCCAGCAGCCAAGGCTGGGGGGGCGCCCCAAGGAACTATGGCTACACCTTC. J is TRBJ1-2 and V is TRBV14, with a tentative D call TRBD1 (6 bases). Germline values: CDR1 SGHDN, CDR2 FVKESK. The V end lost 1 base, the J end lost 2 bases, and 20 bases lay between the germline ends. The CDR3 has 18 residues. Full variable domain (missing parts from reference TRBV14 and TRBJ1-2): EAGVTQFPSHSVIEKGQTVTLRCDPISGHDNLYWYRRVMGKEIKFLLHFVKESKQDESGMPNNRFLAERTGGTYSTLKVQPAELEDSGVYFCASSQGWGGAPRNYGYTFGSGTRLTVV.

There are many counts of this clone. The chain carries TRBV21-1 and TRBJ1-1. TRBV21-1 corresponds to a pseudogene. The CDR3 is 15 amino acids. CDR3 region: CAPGQGGSRNTEAFF. The CDR3 DNA reads TGTGCCCCCGGCCAGGGAGGGAGTAGGAACACTGAAGCTTTCTTT.